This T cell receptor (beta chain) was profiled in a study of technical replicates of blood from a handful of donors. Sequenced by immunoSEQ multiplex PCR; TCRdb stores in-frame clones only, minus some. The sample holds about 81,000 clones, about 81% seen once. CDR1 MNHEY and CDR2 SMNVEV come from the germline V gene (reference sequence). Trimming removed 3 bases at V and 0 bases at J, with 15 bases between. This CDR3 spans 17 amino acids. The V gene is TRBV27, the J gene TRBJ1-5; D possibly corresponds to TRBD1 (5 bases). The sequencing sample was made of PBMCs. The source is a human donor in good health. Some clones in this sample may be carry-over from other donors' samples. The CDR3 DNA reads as TGTGCCAGCAGTTTCCGGATTGGGGGGAGTAGCAATCAGCCCCAGCATTTT. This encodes CASSFRIGGSSNQPQHF.